This T cell receptor (beta chain) came from a study of T cell clonotyping in hematopoietic cell transplantation. CDR1 and CDR2 from the germline V gene are SQVTM and ANQGSEA. Trimming left V 6 bases short and J 6 bases short, with 11 bases between. The CDR3 sequence is 12 residues long. Assay used: immunoSEQ multiplex PCR; TCRdb lists only in-frame clones, some missing. This sample has under 5,000 clones, with 15% to 20% found just once. About this clone: The antigen remains unidentified.

Recipient blood drawn about 28 days pretransplant and days 30, 100, 180 after. Notes on the study in general: At the given depth, recipient repertoires were over 95% de novo clonotypes.

Sequenced material: peripheral blood mononuclear cells, taken 30 days after allogeneic stem cell transplant. This clonotype was sampled from a male patient aged 45 to 59 who had an allogeneic stem cell transplant from a related donor, so the T cells may come from the graft donor. Some clones in this sample may be carry-over from other donors' samples. The chain employs TRBV29-1 and TRBJ2-2; TRBD1 is a possible D gene (6 bases). CDR3 in amino acids: CSVSGVAGELFF. In DNA, the CDR3 is TGCAGCGTCTCAGGGGTCGCCGGGGAGCTGTTTTTT.